A single sample is the source of the 21 T cell receptor beta chains below, sequenced in a study of cytotoxic CD8 clonotypes in ibrutinib-treated CLL. Profiling relied on immunoSEQ multiplex PCR, and the TCRdb table lists in-frame clones only, not all of them. The sample has roughly 180,000 clones; around 80% are singletons. Sequenced here: PBMCs, sampled after 24 months of ibrutinib treatment. The receptors here all came from a human donor with chronic lymphocytic leukemia.

The V call is TRBV6-1, the J call TRBJ2-6, with D uncertain. V shed 1 base and J shed 0 bases, with 13 bases lying between them. The germline CDR1 and CDR2 sequences are MNHNS and SASEGT. The CDR3 has 18 amino acids. This CDR3 is CASSEGIGLGSGANVLTF. As DNA, the CDR3 is TGTGCCAGCAGTGAAGGGATAGGGTTGGGCTCTGGGGCCAACGTCCTGACTTTC.

CDR3 bases: TGTGCCAGCAGCCAAGTCCCGGACCAGGGCAATGAGCAGTTCTTC. Amino acids: CASSQVPDQGNEQFF. The chain uses TRBV4-2 and TRBJ2-1; the D gene is possibly TRBD1 (5 bases). Germline CDR1 and CDR2: LGHNA and YNFKEQ. This CDR3 contains 15 residues. V was pared by 1 base and J by 6 bases, with 13 bases between.

The rearrangement uses TRBV6-5 and TRBJ1-2; D possibly corresponds to TRBD1 (5 bases). V was pared by 5 bases and J by 8 bases, with 18 bases between. The germline gives CDR1 MNHEY, CDR2 SVGAGI. The CDR3 runs to 14 residues. The CDR3 DNA follows: TGTGCCAGCAGTCCTATGGGACGTAGGGAGGGCTACACCTTC. Its protein is CASSPMGRREGYTF.

The chain's CDR3 is CSVDTMGLAGNYNEQFF. CDR3 DNA: TGCAGCGTGGACACTATGGGACTAGCGGGAAATTACAATGAGCAGTTCTTC. The chain combines TRBV29-1 with TRBJ2-1; 13 bases are shared with TRBD2. This CDR3 comprises 17 residues. Trimming took 6 bases from V and 4 from J; bases not matched to a gene: 12. Germline CDR1 reads SQVTM; CDR2 reads ANQGSEA.

V is TRBV7-2 and J is TRBJ2-7; D might be TRBD2 (7 bases). Looked up from germline, CDR1 is SGHTA and CDR2 is FQGNSA. Trimming shortened V by 7 bases and J by 7 bases, and 20 bases separated the two germline ends. This CDR3 comprises 14 residues. CDR3: CASKLDNRGAEQYF. DNA for the CDR3: TGTGCCAGCAAACTAGACAATCGGGGGGCGGAGCAGTACTTC.

This chain connects TRBV15 to TRBJ1-4; D is unclear. Germline V gene data show CDR1 as LNHNV and CDR2 as YYDKDF (reference sequence). V lost 0 bases, J lost 2 bases, and 4 bases lay in between. The CDR3 runs to 14 residues. CDR3 amino acids: CATSRDLTNEKLFF. CDR3 DNA sequence: TGTGCCACCAGCAGAGATTTGACTAATGAAAAACTGTTTTTT.

The sample holds a few counts of this clone. The genes are TRBV19 and TRBJ1-2; D gene ambiguous. Per the germline V gene, CDR1 is LNHDA and CDR2 is SQIVND (reference sequence). V was trimmed by 5 bases and J by 0 bases, leaving 4 bases between them. CDR3 length: 12 residues. The CDR3 protein is CASSQANYGYTF. CDR3 nucleotide sequence: TGTGCCAGTAGTCAGGCTAACTATGGCTACACCTTC.

The V and J genes are TRBV9 and TRBJ1-3; unclear D gene. V was clipped by 6 bases and J by 0 bases, with 4 bases between them. This CDR3 spans 12 amino acids. Germline V gene lookup returns CDR1 SGDLS and CDR2 YYNGEE. CDR3 loop: CASMSSGNTIYF. The DNA of the CDR3 is TGTGCCAGCATGAGCTCTGGAAACACCATATATTTT.

V and J are TRBV5-1 and TRBJ1-5; D unresolved. The CDR3 has 17 residues. The V end was cut by 0 bases, the J end by 0 bases, with 13 bases between. The germline V gene has CDR1 SGHRS and CDR2 YFSETQ. The CDR3 sequence: CASSLDPLGNSNQPQHF. The DNA for the CDR3 is TGCGCCAGCAGCTTGGACCCCCTAGGGAATAGCAATCAGCCCCAGCATTTT. Complete variable domain (other parts from reference TRBV5-1 and TRBJ1-5): KAGVTQTPRYLIKTRGQQVTLSCSPISGHRSVSWYQQTPGQGLQFLFEYFSETQRNKGNFPGRFSGRQFSNSRSEMNVSTLELGDSALYLCASSLDPLGNSNQPQHFGDGTRLSIL.

The rearrangement links TRBV27 to TRBJ2-7; possible D gene TRBD1, 6 bases. Between the trimmed V and J ends, which lost 2 bases and 10 bases, there was a span of 18 bases. Germline lookup yields CDR1 MNHEY and CDR2 SMNVEV (reference sequence). The CDR3 is 14 residues long. The CDR3 sequence: CASSLRLGQGIQYF. The CDR3 DNA reads as TGTGCCAGCAGTTTAAGGCTCGGGCAGGGGATCCAGTACTTC.

The chain couples TRBV27 to TRBJ2-7, with 11 bases identical to TRBD2. Germline loops: CDR1 MNHEY, CDR2 SMNVEV (reference sequence). The CDR3 is 16 residues long. After removal of 7 bases from V and 1 base from J, the junction contained 9 bases not matched to a gene. The chain's CDR3 is CASKGLAGGRSYEQYF. Here the CDR3 DNA reads TGTGCCAGCAAGGGTCTAGCGGGAGGTAGATCCTACGAGCAGTACTTC.

V usage is TRBV30 and J usage is TRBJ2-1, with TRBD1 as a possible D gene (6 bases). The V end lost 2 bases, the J end lost 6 bases, and 17 bases lay between the germline ends. The CDR3 has 15 amino acids. Germline V gives CDR1 GTSNPN, CDR2 SVGIG (reference sequence). The CDR3 nucleotides are TGTGCCTGGAGTAGGGGGATTAAAGAACTCAATGAGCAGTTCTTC. This sequence encodes CAWSRGIKELNEQFF. Filled out from reference TRBV30 and TRBJ2-1, the complete variable domain reads SQTIHQWPATLVQPVGSPLSLECTVEGTSNPNLYWYRQAAGRGLQLLFYSVGIGQISSEVPQNLSASRPQDRQFILSSKKLLLSDSGFYLCAWSRGIKELNEQFFGPGTRLTVL.

The chain has TRBV28 and TRBJ1-4, with a possible D match to TRBD1 (5 bases). The length of the CDR3 is 15 residues. V was pared by 5 bases and J by 0 bases, with 10 bases between. Germline CDR1 is MDHEN and CDR2 is SYDVKM. CDR3 coding DNA: TGTGCCAGCAGTACAGGAGTTACAACTAATGAAAAACTGTTTTTT. It encodes CASSTGVTTNEKLFF.

This clone was seen once. The chain employs TRBV7-2 and TRBJ1-1; 9 bases match TRBD1. Germline V gene sequence: CDR1 SGHTA, CDR2 FQGNSA. The length of the CDR3 is 16 residues. The V segment lost 6 bases and the J segment 7 bases; nucleotides outside the gene matches: 15. The CDR3 region is CASSRYKIQGAGEAFF. The CDR3, as DNA: TGTGCCAGCAGTCGATACAAAATACAGGGGGCGGGTGAAGCTTTCTTT.

J is TRBJ2-1 and V is TRBV10-3; D gene unclear. CDR3 size: 14 residues. V was trimmed by 4 bases and J by 5 bases, leaving 12 bases between them. The germline gives CDR1 ENHRY, CDR2 SYGVKD. CDR3 region: CAISVDVAHNEQFF. CDR3 DNA: TGTGCCATCAGTGTGGACGTGGCCCACAATGAGCAGTTCTTC.

This chain joins TRBV7-8 and TRBJ2-7; a weak D match, TRBD2 (5 bases). CDR1 and CDR2 from the germline V gene are SGHVS and FQNEAQ. V shed 5 bases and J shed 7 bases, with 9 bases lying between them. CDR3 length equals 11 residues. Here the CDR3 DNA reads TGTGCCAGCAGCCGGGGTGAGGAGCAGTACTTC. Translated: CASSRGEEQYF.

This clone has only a few counts. This chain uses TRBV5-5 with TRBJ1-2; D gene uncertain. Deletions cut 0 bases from V and 7 bases from J, with 4 bases between. Germline lookup yields CDR1 SGHKS and CDR2 YYEKEE (reference sequence). This CDR3 region has 11 residues. The CDR3 DNA sequence: TGTGCCAGCAGCTTGGGGGCTGGCTACACCTTC. Amino acids: CASSLGAGYTF.

The rearrangement joins TRBV7-2 to TRBJ2-2; 8 bases match TRBD1. Germline V gives CDR1 SGHTA, CDR2 FQGNSA. Trimming took 5 bases from V and 4 from J; bases not matched to a gene: 6. This CDR3 has 15 residues. For the CDR3, the DNA is TGTGCCAGCAGCCGTGACAGGGGTGGCACCGGGGAGCTGTTTTTT. This translates into CASSRDRGGTGELFF.

This clone was detected only a few times. This sequence joins TRBV30 and TRBJ2-5, with 10 bases lining up with TRBD2. The CDR3 loop spans 14 amino acids. Germline-derived CDR1 and CDR2 are GTSNPN and SVGIG (reference sequence). J was trimmed by 2 bases and V by 1 base; bases with no gene match: 1. The CDR3 DNA reads as TGTGCCTGGAGTGAACTAGCGGGACAAGAGACCCAGTACTTC. It is translated as CAWSELAGQETQYF.

CDR3 protein: CASSGGWYLAQHF. CDR3 bases: TGTGCCAGTAGTGGCGGGTGGTATTTGGCCCAGCATTTT. The rearrangement joins TRBV19 to TRBJ1-5; D gene ambiguous. CDR1 LNHDA and CDR2 SQIVND come from the germline V gene (reference sequence). V shed 5 bases and J shed 11 bases, with 16 bases lying between them. The CDR3 spans 13 residues.

The chain uses TRBV11-2 and TRBJ1-1, with 7 bases that match TRBD1. V lost 6 bases to trimming and J lost 3 bases; unmatched junction nucleotides: 7. The CDR3 contains 14 residues. Per the germline V gene, CDR1 is SGHAT and CDR2 is FQNNGV. For the CDR3, the DNA is TGTGCCAGCAGTCCCGGGACAGTCTACACTGAAGCTTTCTTT. It encodes CASSPGTVYTEAFF.